This record concerns one T cell receptor beta chain sequence. Its antigen is currently unknown. This specimen belongs to a study of cytomegalovirus exposure and HLA in healthy donors. Looking at the study overall: Genotyping showed around 80% of 398 donors falling in the Caucasian-associated ancestry cluster.

PCR was performed using 60 Vbeta and 13 Jbeta primers. Repertoires were generated with immunoSEQ multiplex PCR, while TCRdb's copy carries only in-frame clones and drops some. The sample holds approximately 100,000 clones, under 80% seen once. Study-level points and caveats: Reports credit the classifier with highly specific, highly sensitive diagnosis of cytomegalovirus status. TCR association rates varied by HLA locus in a later analysis, with DRB1 highest and HLA-C lowest. TCR beta V- and J-gene trimming was later associated with a missense DCLRE1C variant.

Sequencing used PBMCs. The sequence came from a woman in her 50s in good health and CMV-seropositive.

CDR3 region: CAWSRIGTGGDSPLHF. In DNA form, the CDR3 reads TGTGCCTGGAGTCGTATAGGGACAGGGGGCGATTCACCCCTCCACTTT. The chain couples TRBV30 to TRBJ1-6; the match to TRBD1 covers 12 bases. V lost 2 bases and J lost 8; bases outside the gene matches: 7. The germline V gene encodes CDR1 GTSNPN and CDR2 SVGIG (reference sequence). The CDR3 contains 16 residues. Filled out from reference TRBV30 and TRBJ1-6, the complete variable domain reads SQTIHQWPATLVQPVGSPLSLECTVEGTSNPNLYWYRQAAGRGLQLLFYSVGIGQISSEVPQNLSASRPQDRQFILSSKKLLLSDSGFYLCAWSRIGTGGDSPLHFGNGTRLTVT.